Listed below are T cell receptor beta chains from one sample, sequenced in a study of OX40 agonist ivuxolimab in advanced cancers. Only in-frame clones appear in the TCRdb table, and some are missing; sequencing was by immunoSEQ multiplex PCR. This sample has some 31,000 clones, with over 75% found just once. The sample consisted of CD4+ or CD8+ T cells sorted from blood, taken in a trial of the OX40 agonist ivuxolimab. The receptor source for this set is an adult with an advanced solid tumor such as melanoma, head and neck, liver or kidney cancer. Each CDR3 is given without its conserved first and last residue.

CDR3 protein: ASRGIRDRADEQY; V gene: TRBV2; J gene: TRBJ2-7
CDR3 protein: ASSPSRGAASGANVLT; V gene: TRBV5-1; J gene: TRBJ2-6
CDR3 protein: ASSLGTDTQY; V gene: TRBV11-3; J gene: TRBJ2-3
CDR3 protein: ASSYGFEGYT; V gene: TRBV6-5; J gene: TRBJ1-2
CDR3 protein: ASRGALQGSQETQY; V gene: TRBV6-6; J gene: TRBJ2-5
CDR3 protein: ASSPPTGVNTEAF; V gene: TRBV23-1; J gene: TRBJ1-1
CDR3 protein: ASSRQGGEPQH; V gene: TRBV6-5; J gene: TRBJ1-5
CDR3 protein: ASSTTAGLGSGANVLT; V gene: TRBV19; J gene: TRBJ2-6
CDR3 protein: ASSSTGNQPQH; V gene: TRBV13; J gene: TRBJ1-5
CDR3 protein: ASSGLRDLTDTQY; V gene: TRBV7-9; J gene: TRBJ2-3
CDR3 protein: SSSWTGGANTQY; V gene: TRBV29-1; J gene: TRBJ2-3
CDR3 protein: ASSQTRQIDSNQPQH; V gene: TRBV4-1; J gene: TRBJ1-5
CDR3 protein: ASSQLLAGRQY; V gene: TRBV4-1; J gene: TRBJ2-7
CDR3 protein: ASSEALTGGNTGELF; V gene: TRBV6-1; J gene: TRBJ2-2
CDR3 protein: ASSSWGRGEDTEAF; V gene: TRBV28; J gene: TRBJ1-1
CDR3 protein: ASSSTGGAYEAF; V gene: TRBV5-1; J gene: TRBJ1-1
CDR3 protein: ASSDGGQVSGNTIY; V gene: TRBV6-1; J gene: TRBJ1-3
CDR3 protein: ASSLWGSKQETQY; V gene: TRBV5-5; J gene: TRBJ2-5
CDR3 protein: ATSRGPSGGNEQY; V gene: TRBV15; J gene: TRBJ2-7
CDR3 protein: ASSFDRGTDTQY; V gene: TRBV5-1; J gene: TRBJ2-3
CDR3 protein: ASSYSDVYGANVLT; V gene: TRBV6-5; J gene: TRBJ2-6
CDR3 protein: ATGGFGTESTTNEKLF; V gene: TRBV28; J gene: TRBJ1-4
CDR3 protein: ASGTRPNNEQF; V gene: TRBV6-1; J gene: TRBJ2-1
CDR3 protein: ASSSVPPGGADTQY; V gene: TRBV7-9; J gene: TRBJ2-3
CDR3 protein: ASSLWTGSYEQY; V gene: TRBV18; J gene: TRBJ2-7
CDR3 protein: ASSVGEETQY; V gene: TRBV9; J gene: TRBJ2-5
CDR3 protein: ASSASGTYEQY; V gene: TRBV10-1; J gene: TRBJ2-7
CDR3 protein: ASSFESGQGAREQY; V gene: TRBV5-6; J gene: TRBJ2-7
CDR3 protein: ATQDRGTSYGYT; V gene: TRBV19; J gene: TRBJ1-2
CDR3 protein: ASSLVSRTYEQY; V gene: TRBV5-1; J gene: TRBJ2-7
CDR3 protein: ASSYSRDLGELF; V gene: TRBV6-5; J gene: TRBJ2-2
CDR3 protein: ASKAQALSTDTQY; V gene: TRBV5-1; J gene: TRBJ2-3
CDR3 protein: ASSLDGDQETQY; V gene: TRBV7-9; J gene: TRBJ2-5
CDR3 protein: AISGGQGAPGQPQH; V gene: TRBV10-3; J gene: TRBJ1-5
CDR3 protein: ASSWAEGYEQY; V gene: TRBV10-1; J gene: TRBJ2-7
CDR3 protein: ASSLNPGYSTDTQY; V gene: TRBV19; J gene: TRBJ2-3
CDR3 protein: ASSLQRSGANVLT; V gene: TRBV28; J gene: TRBJ2-6
CDR3 protein: ASSEVVSGDTQY; V gene: TRBV2; J gene: TRBJ2-3
CDR3 protein: ASKGEGYEQY; V gene: TRBV2; J gene: TRBJ2-7
CDR3 protein: ASSVDVYNYGYT; V gene: TRBV9; J gene: TRBJ1-2
CDR3 protein: ASRDRGRATDTQY; V gene: TRBV10-1; J gene: TRBJ2-3
CDR3 protein: ASSQDQGAGNYGYT; V gene: TRBV14; J gene: TRBJ1-2
CDR3 protein: ASSEGRQGGQPQH; V gene: TRBV6-1; J gene: TRBJ1-5
CDR3 protein: ASSPLSSYNEQF; V gene: TRBV18; J gene: TRBJ2-1
CDR3 protein: ATSRGQTETQY; V gene: TRBV15; J gene: TRBJ2-5
CDR3 protein: ASSPASGSQYEQY; V gene: TRBV18; J gene: TRBJ2-7
CDR3 protein: ATSRGRDYPYEQY; V gene: TRBV15; J gene: TRBJ2-7
CDR3 protein: ASTSGDDSYEQY; V gene: TRBV6-6; J gene: TRBJ2-7
CDR3 protein: ATSFRPITDTQY; V gene: TRBV2; J gene: TRBJ2-3